This T cell receptor beta chain was observed in a study of T cells after yellow fever vaccination. General study findings and limits: Post-booster repertoires again held most primary-vaccination clones (roughly 95% CD4, 75% to 90% CD8). Only a small proportion of the clonotypes turned up in both the CD4 and the CD8 compartments, likely arising from convergent recombination. Abundant clonotypes from the bulk population could contaminate FACS-sorted repertoires.

Template switching by 5'RACE produced TCR cDNA, adding a universal primer site and UMIs. TCRdb itself ran the 5' RACE reads through MiXCR, one entry per CDR3 protein. The sample lists roughly 310,000 distinct CDR3 sequences; 8.5% to 10% were seen once. In its sample, this clonotype was seen many times. The antigen remains unidentified. The CDR3 sequence is 15 residues long. Germline loops: CDR1 SGHRS, CDR2 YFSETQ. J was trimmed by 5 bases and V by 4 bases; bases with no gene match: 10. The TCR was taken from a man aged 18 to 29 who received the YFV17D yellow fever vaccine. The V call is TRBV5-1, the J call TRBJ1-1; 8 nucleotides align to TRBD1. The sample here was PBMCs, taken on the day of the first yellow fever vaccination. The chain's CDR3 is CASSETGVGETEAFF. CDR3 bases: TGCGCCAGCAGCGAGACAGGGGTAGGGGAAACTGAAGCTTTCTTT.